This TCR beta chain is drawn from a study of identical twins (TCRdb year 2016). Background on the whole study: The study deep-sequenced TCR alpha and beta repertoires from monozygotic twins, unrelated adults of various ages and cord blood to test whether fetal clonotypes persist. Replicate twin experiments were performed at different times using different library preparation protocols to rule out contamination.

The library was prepared using 5' RACE. Instrument used: Illumina HiSeq 2000. Template switching introduced a universal primer binding site; the final cDNA contained a unique molecular identifier, enabling accurate counting of TCR cDNA molecules. Specific primers in the conserved constant-segment region were used to synthesize first-strand cDNA for the TCR alpha and beta chains. Each cDNA library was double barcoded, with a SMART-Mk sample barcode plus Illumina barcodes, to control for contamination. Two successive PCR steps introduced TruSeq adapter sequences along with Illumina sample barcodes. The Illumina HiSeq platform was used with custom primers to sequence TCR alpha and beta cDNA libraries. The source study handled its data this way. MiGEC was used to process raw reads and extract unique molecular identifiers, and MiXCR was used to find CDR3 positions. Recombination models were inferred per individual with the repgenHMM and IGoR tools using an EM algorithm. The tcR package in R was used for shared clonotype analysis, with sharing normalized by the product of cloneset sizes. To study raw recombination without the effects of thymic and clonal selection, out-of-frame nonproductive sequences were analyzed. TCRdb cleaned the public reads at Q25 with fastp, built clones with MiXCR and kept in-frame beta chains. Duplicate CDR3 protein sequences are folded into a single record with the most common DNA and genes. The authors' filters were not applied to this entry. The sample yields about 690,000 distinct CDR3 sequences; less than 7% were counted once. The ten largest account for 1.5% to 2% of the sample.

What the study reported, not specific to this receptor: Abundant cord blood beta clonotypes carried fewer insertions; young adult naive repertoires showed a weaker similar trend, while memory repertoires showed none. Compared with coincidental sharing between unrelated individuals, an excess of low generation-probability sequences was observed among out-of-frame TCR alpha sequences shared between twins. Because the same donors could not be followed over many years, conclusions were based on cross-sectional statistical analysis. In beta out-of-frame sequences, excess twin sharing was weaker, because having fewer shared sequences lowered the signal-to-noise ratio. Invariant T cells such as MAIT and iNKT could partly confound zero-insertion analyses, though diverse VJ usage argued against this for most clonotypes. In monozygotic twins, out-of-frame TCR alpha sharing was systematically underestimated by recombination models, although the models agreed with sharing between unrelated individuals.

As for this clonotype: The target of this receptor is not known. One base away there is no much larger clone; base qualities are not given.

Every donor in the study was a healthy Caucasian. The study also sequenced three unrelated non-twin adults: a male aged 18 to 30, a male aged 50 to 60 and a female aged 50 to 60. Using Miltenyi CD45RO+ enrichment and human naive T-cell isolation kits, memory (CD45RO+) and naive T cells were isolated from PBMC. The sample was naive T cells sorted from blood. What the cell subset or site label conveys for this sample: cells isolated with a human naive T-cell isolation kit. This TCR derives from a man between 18 and 29 years old in good health.

The DNA is TGTGCCAGCAGTCCCCTAGCGGGAGAGGGAGGCACAGATACGCAGTATTTT. The translation is CASSPLAGEGGTDTQYF. Recombination joined TRBV28 with TRBJ2-3; TRBD2 matches 10 bases in the middle. There are 17 amino acids in the CDR3, from cysteine to phenylalanine inclusive. Of the read, only the CDR3 DNA is kept; its 51 bases are in frame from base 1. Sequences MDHEN (CDR1) and SYDVKM (CDR2) are obtained from the germline V gene. Ends trimmed: V by 5 bases, J by 1 base; bases unmatched to a gene: 9.